Given below is one TCR beta chain in context. What it recognizes is unknown. Some clones are missing from TCRdb's copy, which holds only in-frame ones; the method was immunoSEQ multiplex PCR. This table holds tens of thousands of clones, about 90% found once. The source of the sample is a study of cytomegalovirus exposure and HLA in healthy donors. Study-level points and caveats: Cytomegalovirus status was reportedly diagnosed by the classifier with high sensitivity and specificity.

Germline V gene sequence: CDR1 MNHEY, CDR2 SVGAGI. This CDR3 region has 14 residues. The V end lost 2 bases, the J end lost 4 bases, and 10 bases lay between the germline ends. This chain connects TRBV6-5 to TRBJ2-3, with D perhaps matching TRBD1 (5 bases). Sequences were obtained from PBMCs. This TCR was sampled from a woman aged 18 to 35 in good health and CMV-seropositive. DNA of the CDR3: TGTGCCAGCAGTTACCTATCAGGGTCAGATACGCAGTATTTT. Encoded protein: CASSYLSGSDTQYF.